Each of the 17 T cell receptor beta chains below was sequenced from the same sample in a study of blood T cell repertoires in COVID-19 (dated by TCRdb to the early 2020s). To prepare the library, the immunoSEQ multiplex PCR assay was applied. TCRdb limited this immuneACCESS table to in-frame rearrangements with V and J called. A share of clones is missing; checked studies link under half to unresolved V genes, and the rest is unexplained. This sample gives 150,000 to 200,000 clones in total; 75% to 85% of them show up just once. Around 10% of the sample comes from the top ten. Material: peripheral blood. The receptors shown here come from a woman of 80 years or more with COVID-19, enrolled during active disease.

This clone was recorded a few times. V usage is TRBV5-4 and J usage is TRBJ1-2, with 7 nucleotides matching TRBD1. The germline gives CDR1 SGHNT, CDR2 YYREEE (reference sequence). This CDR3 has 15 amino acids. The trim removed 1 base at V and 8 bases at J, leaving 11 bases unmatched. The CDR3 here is CASSLKRQGRGGYTF. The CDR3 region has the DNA TGTGCCAGCAGCTTGAAACGACAGGGAAGAGGCGGCTACACCTTC.

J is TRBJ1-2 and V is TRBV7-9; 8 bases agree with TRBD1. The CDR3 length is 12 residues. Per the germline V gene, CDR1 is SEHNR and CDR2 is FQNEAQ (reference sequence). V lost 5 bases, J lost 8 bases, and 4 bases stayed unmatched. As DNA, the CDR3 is TGTGCCAGCAGCCCGACAGGGGACGGCTACACCTTC. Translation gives CASSPTGDGYTF. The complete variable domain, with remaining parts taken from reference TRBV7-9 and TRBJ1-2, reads DTGVSQNPRHKITKRGQNVTFRCDPISEHNRLYWYRQTLGQGPEFLTYFQNEAQLEKSRLLSDRFSAERPKGSFSTLEIQRTEQGDSAMYLCASSPTGDGYTFGSGTRLTVV.

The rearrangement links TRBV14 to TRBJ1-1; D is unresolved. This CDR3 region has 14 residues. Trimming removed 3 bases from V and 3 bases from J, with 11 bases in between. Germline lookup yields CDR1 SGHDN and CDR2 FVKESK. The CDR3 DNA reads TGTGCCAGCAGCCAGGACTCCTGGTACACTGAAGCTTTCTTT. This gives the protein CASSQDSWYTEAFF.

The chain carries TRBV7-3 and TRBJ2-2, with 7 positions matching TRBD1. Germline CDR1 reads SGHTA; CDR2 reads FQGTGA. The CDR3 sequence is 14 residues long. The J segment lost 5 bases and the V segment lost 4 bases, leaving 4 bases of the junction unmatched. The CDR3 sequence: CASSSAGGTGELFF. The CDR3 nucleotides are TGTGCCAGCAGCTCCGCAGGGGGAACCGGGGAGCTGTTTTTT.

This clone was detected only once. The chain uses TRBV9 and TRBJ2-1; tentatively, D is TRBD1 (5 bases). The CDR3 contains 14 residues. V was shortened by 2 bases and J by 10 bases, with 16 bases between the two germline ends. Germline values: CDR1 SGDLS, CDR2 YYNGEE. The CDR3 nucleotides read TGTGCCAGCAGCGTCCACTCAACTACAGGAGAGCAGTTCTTC. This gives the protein CASSVHSTTGEQFF. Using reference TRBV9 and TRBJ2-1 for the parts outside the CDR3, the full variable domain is DSGVTQTPKHLITATGQRVTLRCSPRSGDLSVYWYQQSLDQGLQFLIQYYNGEERAKGNILERFSAQQFPDLHSELNLSSLELGDSALYFCASSVHSTTGEQFFGPGTRLTVL.

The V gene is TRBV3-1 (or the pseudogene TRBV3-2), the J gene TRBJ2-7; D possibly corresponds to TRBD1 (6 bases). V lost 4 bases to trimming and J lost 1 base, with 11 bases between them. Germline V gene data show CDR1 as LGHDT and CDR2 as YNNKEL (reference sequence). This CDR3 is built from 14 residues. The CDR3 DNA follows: TGTGCCAGCAGCCCCTACAGGGATTCCTACGAGCAGTACTTC. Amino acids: CASSPYRDSYEQYF.

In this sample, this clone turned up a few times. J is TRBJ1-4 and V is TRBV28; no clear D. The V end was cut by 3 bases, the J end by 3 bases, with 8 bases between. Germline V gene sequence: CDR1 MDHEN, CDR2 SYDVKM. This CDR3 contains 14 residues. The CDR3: CASSLLGSNEKLFF. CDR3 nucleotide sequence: TGTGCCAGCAGTTTGCTGGGCTCTAATGAAAAACTGTTTTTT.

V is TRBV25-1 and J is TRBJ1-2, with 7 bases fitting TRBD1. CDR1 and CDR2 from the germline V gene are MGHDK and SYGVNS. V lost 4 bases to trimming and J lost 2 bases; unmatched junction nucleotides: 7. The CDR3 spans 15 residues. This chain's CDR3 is CASSAPGQRNYGYTF. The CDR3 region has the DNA TGTGCCAGCAGTGCCCCGGGACAGAGAAACTATGGCTACACCTTC.

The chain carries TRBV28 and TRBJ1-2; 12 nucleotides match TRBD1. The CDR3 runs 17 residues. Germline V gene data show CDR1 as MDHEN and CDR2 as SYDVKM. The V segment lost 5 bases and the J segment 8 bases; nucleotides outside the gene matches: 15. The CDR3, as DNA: TGTGCCAGCAGTGCGCCGGGACAGGGGGCCTGGTTGAAGGGCTACACCTTC. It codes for CASSAPGQGAWLKGYTF.

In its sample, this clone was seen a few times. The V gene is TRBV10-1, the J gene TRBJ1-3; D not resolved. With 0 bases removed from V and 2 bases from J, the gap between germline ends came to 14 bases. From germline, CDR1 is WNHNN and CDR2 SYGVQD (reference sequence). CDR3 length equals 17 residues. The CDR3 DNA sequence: TGCGCCAGCAGTGAGTCCCCGGGGTTTCCCCCTGGAAACACCATATATTTT. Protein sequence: CASSESPGFPPGNTIYF.

CDR3: CAWSVTRIQALHF. CDR3 bases: TGTGCCTGGAGTGTTACAAGGATTCAGGCCCTCCACTTT. V usage is TRBV30 and J usage is TRBJ1-6; D call uncertain. Deletions cut 0 bases from V and 14 bases from J, with 14 bases between. Per germline, CDR1 GTSNPN and CDR2 SVGIG (reference sequence). The CDR3 spans 13 residues. Combining the CDR3 with reference TRBV30 and TRBJ1-6 gives the whole variable domain SQTIHQWPATLVQPVGSPLSLECTVEGTSNPNLYWYRQAAGRGLQLLFYSVGIGQISSEVPQNLSASRPQDRQFILSSKKLLLSDSGFYLCAWSVTRIQALHFGNGTRLTVT.

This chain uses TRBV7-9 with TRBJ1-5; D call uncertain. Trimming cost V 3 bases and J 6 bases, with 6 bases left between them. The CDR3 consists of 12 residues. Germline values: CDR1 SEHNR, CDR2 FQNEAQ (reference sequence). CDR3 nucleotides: TGTGCCAGCAGCTTGATGGCTCAGCCCCAGCATTTT. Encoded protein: CASSLMAQPQHF.

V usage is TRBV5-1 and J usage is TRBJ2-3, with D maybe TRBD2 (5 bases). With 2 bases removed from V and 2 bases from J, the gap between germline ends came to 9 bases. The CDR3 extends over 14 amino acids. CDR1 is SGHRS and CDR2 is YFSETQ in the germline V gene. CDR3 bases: TGCGCCAGCAGCTTCGGCGGACTCACAGATACGCAGTATTTT. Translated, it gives CASSFGGLTDTQYF.

In nucleotides, the CDR3 is TGTGCCAGCAGCCAAGGGGGACTAGCGGGGGAGGCAGATACGCAGTATTTT. Encoded protein: CASSQGGLAGEADTQYF. The rearrangement uses TRBV4-2 and TRBJ2-3; 14 bases align to TRBD2. CDR1 and CDR2 from the germline V gene are LGHNA and YNFKEQ. V gave up 1 base and J gave up 4 bases; unmatched junction bases: 4. There are 17 residues in the CDR3.

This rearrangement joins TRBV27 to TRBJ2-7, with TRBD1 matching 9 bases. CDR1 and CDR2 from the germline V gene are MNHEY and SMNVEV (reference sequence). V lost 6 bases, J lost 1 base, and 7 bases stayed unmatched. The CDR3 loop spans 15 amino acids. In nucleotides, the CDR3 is TGTGCCAGCAGGGACCAAGGGACAGGGTCCTACGAGCAGTACTTC. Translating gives CASRDQGTGSYEQYF.

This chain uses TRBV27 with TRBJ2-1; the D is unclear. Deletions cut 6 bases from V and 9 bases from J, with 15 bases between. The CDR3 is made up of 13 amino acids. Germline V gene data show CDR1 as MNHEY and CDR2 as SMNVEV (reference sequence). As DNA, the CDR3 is TGTGCCAGCAGCCCTCGTAGCAGAAGTGAGCAGTTCTTC. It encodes CASSPRSRSEQFF.

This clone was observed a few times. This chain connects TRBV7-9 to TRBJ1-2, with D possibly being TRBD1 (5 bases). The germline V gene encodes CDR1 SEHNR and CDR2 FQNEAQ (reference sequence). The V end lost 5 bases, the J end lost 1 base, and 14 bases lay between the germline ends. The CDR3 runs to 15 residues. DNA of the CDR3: TGTGCCAGCAGCCCCGACCTTGACAGTAACTATGGCTACACCTTC. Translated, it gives CASSPDLDSNYGYTF. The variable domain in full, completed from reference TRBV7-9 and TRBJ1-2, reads DTGVSQNPRHKITKRGQNVTFRCDPISEHNRLYWYRQTLGQGPEFLTYFQNEAQLEKSRLLSDRFSAERPKGSFSTLEIQRTEQGDSAMYLCASSPDLDSNYGYTFGSGTRLTVV.